The T cell receptor (beta chain) described here comes from a study of blood T cells in healthy people across ages. Using a J-beta primer mix together with a sample-barcoded 5' primer, a second PCR was run for about 7 to 12 cycles. Using its own MiXCR run on the 5' RACE reads, TCRdb lists one record per CDR3 protein. The data show 600,000 to 1,000,000 distinct CDR3 sequences, 20% to 30% seen once. Investigators took roughly 10 milliliters of peripheral blood from every donor. This sample also appeared in a second study, on T cells of mothers and their children.

The source of this sequence is a boy aged 5 to 17 in good health. The sequencing input was blood.

CDR3: CASTAGFSSYNEQFF. The CDR3, as DNA: TGTGCCAGCACGGCGGGATTTAGCTCCTACAATGAGCAGTTCTTC. The genes are TRBV3-1 and TRBJ2-1; the D gene is possibly TRBD2 (6 bases). The CDR3 contains 15 residues. Germline CDR1 reads LGHDT; CDR2 reads YNNKEL (reference sequence). V was pared by 7 bases and J by 0 bases, with 13 bases between.